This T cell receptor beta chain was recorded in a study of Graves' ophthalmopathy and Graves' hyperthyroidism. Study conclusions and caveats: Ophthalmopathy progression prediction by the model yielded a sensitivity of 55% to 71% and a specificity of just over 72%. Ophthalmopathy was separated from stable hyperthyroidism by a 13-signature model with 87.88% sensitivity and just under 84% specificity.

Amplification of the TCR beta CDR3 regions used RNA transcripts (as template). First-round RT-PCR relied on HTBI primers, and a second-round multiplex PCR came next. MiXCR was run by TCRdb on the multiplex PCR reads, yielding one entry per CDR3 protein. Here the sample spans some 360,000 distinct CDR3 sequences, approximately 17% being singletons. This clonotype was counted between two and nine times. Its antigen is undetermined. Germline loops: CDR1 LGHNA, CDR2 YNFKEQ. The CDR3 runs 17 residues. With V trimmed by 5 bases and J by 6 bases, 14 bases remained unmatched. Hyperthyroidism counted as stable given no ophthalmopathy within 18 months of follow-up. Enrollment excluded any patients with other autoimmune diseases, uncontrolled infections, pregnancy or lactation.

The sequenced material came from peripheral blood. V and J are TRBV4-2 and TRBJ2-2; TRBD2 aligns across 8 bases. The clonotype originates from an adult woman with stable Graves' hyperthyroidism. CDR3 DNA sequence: TGTGCCAGCAGCAGTGATGGTTTTAGCGGGACGTCCGGGGAGCTGTTTTTT. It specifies CASSSDGFSGTSGELFF.